Below, 8 T cell receptor beta chains from the same sample are listed, as sequenced in a study of shared clonotypes between healthy human individuals. Produced via immunoSEQ multiplex PCR; TCRdb's table is partial and in-frame only. The table shows millions of clones, with 85% to 95% occurring only once. The sequenced sample was naive CD4+ T cells sorted from blood. Specified subset: CD45RA+ positively selected. All receptors come from a man between 18 and 35 years old in good health.

The chain has TRBV6-5 and TRBJ2-5; 8 positions match TRBD1. Germline CDR1 and CDR2: MNHEY and SVGAGI. J was trimmed by 5 bases and V by 4 bases; bases with no gene match: 6. The CDR3 is 14 residues long. CDR3 sequence reads: CASSSTGDEETQYF. The CDR3 nucleotides are TGTGCCAGCAGTTCGACAGGGGACGAGGAGACCCAGTACTTC.

The chain is built from TRBV7-9 and TRBJ1-1; D possibly corresponds to TRBD1 (5 bases). Between the trimmed V and J ends, which lost 0 bases and 12 bases, there was a span of 14 bases. Germline V gene lookup returns CDR1 SEHNR and CDR2 FQNEAQ (reference sequence). The length of the CDR3 is 13 residues. CDR3 nucleotide sequence: TGTGCCAGCAGCTTAGCGCAGGGACCGGGGTCTTTCTTT. Translated: CASSLAQGPGSFF.

V is TRBV2 and J is TRBJ2-6; the D gene is possibly TRBD1 (5 bases). Deletions cut 8 bases from V and 2 bases from J, with 10 bases between. CDR1 SNHLY and CDR2 FYNNEI come from the germline V gene. The CDR3 sequence is 14 residues long. The CDR3 loop reads CASLGQAGANVLTF. The CDR3 bases are TGTGCCAGCTTGGGGCAGGCTGGGGCCAACGTCCTGACTTTC.

Remarks on this clone: Other DNA variants within this sample encode the same CDR3. The rearrangement uses TRBV19 and TRBJ2-1, with unresolved D. This CDR3 spans 11 amino acids. The germline gives CDR1 LNHDA, CDR2 SQIVND (reference sequence). The V and J ends lost 5 bases and 6 bases respectively, with 5 bases between them. The CDR3 protein is CASSLSNEQFF. The CDR3 DNA reads as TGTGCCAGTAGTCTGAGCAATGAGCAGTTCTTC.

J is TRBJ2-3 and V is TRBV5-3; 12 bases match TRBD2. TRBV5-3 is an open reading frame, and its role is uncertain. The J segment lost 3 bases and the V segment lost 4 bases, leaving 3 bases of the junction unmatched. The CDR3 consists of 15 residues. CDR3 loop: CARSTTSGSTDTQYF. The DNA of the CDR3 is TGTGCCAGAAGCACGACTAGCGGGAGTACAGATACGCAGTATTTT.

In DNA form, the CDR3 reads TGTGCCAGCAGTTTCGGGCTAGCGGGGAACACCGGGGAGCTGTTTTTT. Its translation is CASSFGLAGNTGELFF. The genes are TRBV28 and TRBJ2-2, with 8 bases lining up with TRBD2. CDR1 and CDR2 (germline): MDHEN, SYDVKM. The CDR3 length is 16 residues. V was clipped by 3 bases and J by 1 base; unmatched bases: 4.

Concerning this clone itself: Other DNA sequences in this sample translate to the same CDR3. The chain couples TRBV18 to TRBJ1-4; the D gene is possibly TRBD1 (5 bases). The CDR3 is 14 residues long. Between the trimmed V and J ends, which lost 3 bases and 1 base, there was a span of 6 bases. Germline values: CDR1 KGHSH, CDR2 LQKENI. DNA for the CDR3: TGTGCCAGCTCACCGAGGGGAACTAATGAAAAACTGTTTTTT. Its protein is CASSPRGTNEKLFF.

The chain has TRBV2 and TRBJ2-2; 8 bases are shared with TRBD2. This CDR3 is built from 14 residues. V lost 6 bases, J lost 6 bases, and 6 bases stayed unmatched. CDR1 and CDR2 (germline): SNHLY, FYNNEI. Here the CDR3 reads CASSPGLGPGELFF. The CDR3 DNA is TGTGCCAGCAGCCCGGGACTAGGGCCCGGGGAGCTGTTTTTT.